This passage covers 20 T cell receptor beta chains from one sample sequenced in a study of T cell responses to AZD1222 COVID-19 vaccine. Sequencing used immunoSEQ multiplex PCR; TCRdb keeps in-frame clones, though not all of them. The sample records roughly 92,000 clones, 90% being singletons. The material sequenced was peripheral blood, taken on day 0 of AZD1222 vaccination. These receptors were obtained from an adult in good health.

The genes are TRBV5-1 and TRBJ2-5; tentatively, D is TRBD1 or TRBD2 (5 bases each). The CDR3 spans 15 residues. V lost 0 bases, J lost 2 bases, and 11 bases lay in between. Germline assignment: CDR1 SGHRS and CDR2 YFSETQ. The CDR3 is CASSLVSGSQETQYF. In DNA, the CDR3 is TGCGCCAGCAGCTTGGTTTCAGGGAGTCAAGAGACCCAGTACTTC.

This chain connects TRBV2 to TRBJ1-5, with D tentatively TRBD1 (5 bases). Trimming removed 8 bases at V and 3 bases at J, with 14 bases between. The V gene's germline CDR1 is SNHLY and CDR2 FYNNEI. The CDR3 covers 14 residues. The CDR3 loop reads CASGDSFSNQPQHF. The CDR3 DNA is TGTGCCAGCGGAGACAGTTTCTCCAATCAGCCCCAGCATTTT.

The V gene is TRBV7-9, the J gene TRBJ1-4; the match to TRBD1 covers 8 bases. V was pared by 4 bases and J by 6 bases, with 7 bases of the junction left unmatched. Looked up from germline, CDR1 is SEHNR and CDR2 is FQNEAQ (reference sequence). The CDR3 runs to 15 residues. CDR3: CASSSRQGQYEKLFF. Written as DNA, the CDR3 is TGTGCCAGCAGCTCTAGACAGGGGCAGTATGAAAAACTGTTTTTT.

The chain carries TRBV5-1 and TRBJ1-1, with D hard to call. Germline loops: CDR1 SGHRS, CDR2 YFSETQ. There are 14 residues in the CDR3. V was shortened by 4 bases and J by 5 bases, with 15 bases between the two germline ends. CDR3 loop: CASSLTTVITEAFF. CDR3 nucleotide sequence: TGCGCCAGCAGCCTGACGACGGTGATTACTGAAGCTTTCTTT. Combining the CDR3 with reference TRBV5-1 and TRBJ1-1 gives the whole variable domain KAGVTQTPRYLIKTRGQQVTLSCSPISGHRSVSWYQQTPGQGLQFLFEYFSETQRNKGNFPGRFSGRQFSNSRSEMNVSTLELGDSALYLCASSLTTVITEAFFGQGTRLTVV.

The rearrangement uses TRBV5-6 and TRBJ1-6; a weak D match, TRBD1 (5 bases). The CDR3 has 13 residues. V gave up 2 bases and J gave up 10 bases, with 10 bases separating them. From germline, CDR1 is SGHDT and CDR2 YYEEEE. CDR3: CASSFGTGSPLHF. The CDR3 bases are TGTGCCAGCAGCTTCGGGACTGGCTCACCCCTCCACTTT.

The J gene is TRBJ2-2, the V gene TRBV7-2; 9 nucleotides align to TRBD2. Germline V gene lookup returns CDR1 SGHTA and CDR2 FQGNSA. Trimming at V came to 0 bases and at J to 6 bases, leaving 2 bases not matched to a gene. CDR3 size: 15 residues. The CDR3 DNA is TGTGCCAGCAGCTTAGCTCAGCGGGGGGCCGGGGAGCTGTTTTTT. Translation: CASSLAQRGAGELFF. Based on the CDR3 plus reference TRBV7-2 and TRBJ2-2, the full variable domain is GAGVSQSPSNKVTEKGKDVELRCDPISGHTALYWYRQSLGQGLEFLIYFQGNSAPDKSGLPSDRFSAERTGGSVSTLTIQRTQQEDSAVYLCASSLAQRGAGELFFGEGSRLTVL.

This chain links TRBV2 with TRBJ1-5, with TRBD1 matching over 7 bases. V trimming: 10 bases; J trimming: 6 bases; junction bases outside the gene matches: 12. Per the germline V gene, CDR1 is SNHLY and CDR2 is FYNNEI. This CDR3 comprises 14 residues. Written as DNA, the CDR3 is TGTGCCACCAGACAGGGCGGGAGTGGTCAGCCCCAGCATTTT. It translates to CATRQGGSGQPQHF.

The chain carries TRBV11-1 and TRBJ1-6; no definite D call. This CDR3 has 15 residues. Trimming shortened V by 5 bases and J by 8 bases, and 16 bases separated the two germline ends. CDR1 SGHAT and CDR2 FQDESV come from the germline V gene (reference sequence). As DNA, the CDR3 is TGTGCCAGCAGCCCAGACGGGTTAAGCCATTCACCCCTCCACTTT. Translation gives CASSPDGLSHSPLHF.

The J gene is TRBJ1-5, the V gene TRBV18, with a tentative D call TRBD1 (5 bases). The CDR3 covers 15 residues. Per the germline V gene, CDR1 is KGHSH and CDR2 is LQKENI. V gave up 5 bases and J gave up 0 bases, with 11 bases separating them. Here the CDR3 reads CASSRDLYSNQPQHF. CDR3 coding DNA: TGTGCCAGCTCAAGGGACTTATATAGCAATCAGCCCCAGCATTTT.

The chain combines TRBV7-3 with TRBJ2-2; 8 bases agree with TRBD1. Germline CDR1 SGHTA, CDR2 FQGTGA. The CDR3 length is 16 residues. Trimming removed 3 bases from V and 2 bases from J; junction bases left unmatched: 5. CDR3 nucleotides: TGTGCCAGCAGCTTGCACGGACAGGGAAACACCGGGGAGCTGTTTTTT. It codes for CASSLHGQGNTGELFF.

This chain links TRBV14 with TRBJ1-2, with D perhaps matching TRBD1 (6 bases). Germline CDR1 reads SGHDN; CDR2 reads FVKESK. The CDR3 runs 13 residues. V lost 1 base to trimming and J lost 7 bases, with 10 bases between them. The CDR3 is CASSQAGVFGYTF. CDR3 nucleotides: TGTGCCAGCAGCCAAGCAGGGGTCTTTGGCTACACCTTC.

This chain links TRBV7-2 with TRBJ1-4, with TRBD1 matching 8 bases. Germline CDR1 is SGHTA and CDR2 is FQGNSA. The trim removed 6 bases at V and 7 bases at J, leaving 7 bases unmatched. The CDR3 sequence is 14 residues long. The CDR3 loop reads CASSLQGGIEKLFF. The CDR3, as DNA: TGTGCCAGCAGTCTACAGGGGGGAATTGAAAAACTGTTTTTT. The variable domain in full, with the rest retrieved from reference TRBV7-2 and TRBJ1-4, is GAGVSQSPSNKVTEKGKDVELRCDPISGHTALYWYRQSLGQGLEFLIYFQGNSAPDKSGLPSDRFSAERTGGSVSTLTIQRTQQEDSAVYLCASSLQGGIEKLFFGSGTQLSVL.

J is TRBJ1-5 and V is TRBV25-1, with D uncertain. The CDR3 runs 16 residues. CDR1 is MGHDK, CDR2 SYGVNS, per germline. Trimming pared 3 bases from V and 2 bases from J, leaving 14 bases between. The CDR3 spells CASSDPEGVGNQPQHF. The CDR3 coding sequence is TGTGCCAGCAGTGACCCCGAGGGTGTAGGCAATCAGCCCCAGCATTTT.

V gene TRBV9 combines with J gene TRBJ1-5; D is uncertain. V was clipped by 0 bases and J by 3 bases, with 4 bases between them. In germline, CDR1 is SGDLS, CDR2 YYNGEE. There are 13 residues in the CDR3. The CDR3, as DNA: TGTGCCAGCAGCGTAGACCACAATCAGCCCCAGCATTTT. It codes for CASSVDHNQPQHF.

The chain couples TRBV7-9 to TRBJ1-1; 7 nucleotides align to TRBD1. CDR1 and CDR2 (germline): SEHNR, FQNEAQ (reference sequence). The CDR3 runs to 16 residues. V shed 2 bases, J shed 0 bases, and the junction held 6 bases outside the gene matches. DNA of the CDR3: TGTGCCAGCAGCTTAAGACAGGGCCGTTTGAACACTGAAGCTTTCTTT. Its protein product is CASSLRQGRLNTEAFF.

The rearrangement uses TRBV7-2 and TRBJ1-5; weak D call: TRBD1 (5 bases). The CDR3 loop spans 16 amino acids. Trimming cost V 5 bases and J 3 bases, with 17 bases left between them. Germline V CDR1 and CDR2: SGHTA, FQGNSA. CDR3 protein: CASSPLRGEHNQPQHF. CDR3 nucleotide sequence: TGTGCCAGCAGCCCCTTGCGGGGGGAACACAATCAGCCCCAGCATTTT. The full variable domain, with the rest looked up from reference TRBV7-2 and TRBJ1-5, is GAGVSQSPSNKVTEKGKDVELRCDPISGHTALYWYRQSLGQGLEFLIYFQGNSAPDKSGLPSDRFSAERTGGSVSTLTIQRTQQEDSAVYLCASSPLRGEHNQPQHFGDGTRLSIL.

DNA of the CDR3: TGTGCCAGCAGCGTAGGGGACAGGGTCAATGAAAAACTGTTTTTT. Its protein product is CASSVGDRVNEKLFF. The chain links TRBV9 to TRBJ1-4; 9 bases line up with TRBD1. Germline loops: CDR1 SGDLS, CDR2 YYNGEE. V gave up 0 bases and J gave up 5 bases; unmatched junction bases: 2. This CDR3 is built from 15 residues.

This clone was counted once. The chain links TRBV7-9 to TRBJ1-2; 8 nucleotides align to TRBD1. The trim removed 5 bases at V and 8 bases at J, leaving 10 bases unmatched. Germline CDR1 reads SEHNR; CDR2 reads FQNEAQ (reference sequence). This CDR3 has 14 amino acids. CDR3 sequence: CASSPSDRDNGYTF. For the CDR3, the DNA is TGTGCCAGCAGCCCTTCGGACAGGGATAACGGCTACACCTTC.

CDR3 bases: TGTGCCAGCAGCGCCAACAGGGTGATGCGCACTGAAGCTTTCTTT. Amino acids: CASSANRVMRTEAFF. The V gene is TRBV7-9, the J gene TRBJ1-1; possible D gene TRBD1, 6 bases. V was pared by 5 bases and J by 4 bases, with 17 bases between. This CDR3 has 15 amino acids. CDR1 is SEHNR, CDR2 FQNEAQ, per germline (reference sequence).

This chain connects TRBV11-2 to TRBJ2-1; 9 nucleotides align to TRBD2. Germline CDR1 reads SGHAT; CDR2 reads FQNNGV. This CDR3 contains 15 residues. Germline trimming cut 3 bases from V and 5 bases from J; bases unmatched to any gene: 5. CDR3: CASSFLAGRHNEQFF. The CDR3 nucleotides read TGTGCCAGCAGCTTCCTAGCGGGGAGACACAATGAGCAGTTCTTC.